A single sample is the source of the 3 T cell receptor beta chains below, sequenced in a study of T cells after yellow fever vaccination (dated by TCRdb to about 2019). This sample's treatment or condition label indicates: live attenuated yellow fever vaccine strain. Preparation of the library involved 5' RACE. For sequencing, an Illumina HiSeq 2500 was employed. TCRdb applied fastp at Q25 and MiXCR to the public reads, then kept only in-frame beta chains. Identical CDR3 protein sequences are pooled into one entry, listed with their most common genes and DNA. The sample table shows hundreds of thousands of distinct CDR3 sequences, and 13% are seen once. The ten most abundant clones make up about 14% of the sample. The sample in question was PBMCs, obtained on the day of the yellow fever booster vaccination. These receptors were collected from a man between 25 and 39 years old who received the YFV17D yellow fever vaccine.

The J gene is TRBJ2-5, the V gene TRBV9; TRBD2 aligns across 8 bases. Germline-derived CDR1 and CDR2 are SGDLS and YYNGEE. The CDR3 spans 15 residues. Trimming took 6 bases from V and 4 from J; bases not matched to a gene: 11. The CDR3 region has the DNA TGTGCCAGCACCATAGGCCCAGCGGGAGTAGAGACCCAGTACTTC. Translating gives CASTIGPAGVETQYF.

This clonotype was seen only a few times. The V and J genes are TRBV24-1 and TRBJ2-6; D uncertain. The CDR3 totals 15 residues. Trimming removed 3 bases from V and 4 bases from J, with 9 bases in between. Germline V gene data show CDR1 as KGHDR and CDR2 as SFDVKD. The CDR3 coding sequence is TGTGCCACCAGTGATCGACAAAGCGGGGCCAACGTCCTGACTTTC. It encodes CATSDRQSGANVLTF.

This clonotype has just a few counts. The genes are TRBV19 and TRBJ1-1; D not certain. Per the germline V gene, CDR1 is LNHDA and CDR2 is SQIVND (reference sequence). V lost 5 bases and J lost 4, with 11 bases in between. This CDR3 spans 13 amino acids. Written as DNA, the CDR3 is TGTGCCAGTAGTGTCTCCACACGCACTGAAGCTTTCTTT. It yields the protein CASSVSTRTEAFF.